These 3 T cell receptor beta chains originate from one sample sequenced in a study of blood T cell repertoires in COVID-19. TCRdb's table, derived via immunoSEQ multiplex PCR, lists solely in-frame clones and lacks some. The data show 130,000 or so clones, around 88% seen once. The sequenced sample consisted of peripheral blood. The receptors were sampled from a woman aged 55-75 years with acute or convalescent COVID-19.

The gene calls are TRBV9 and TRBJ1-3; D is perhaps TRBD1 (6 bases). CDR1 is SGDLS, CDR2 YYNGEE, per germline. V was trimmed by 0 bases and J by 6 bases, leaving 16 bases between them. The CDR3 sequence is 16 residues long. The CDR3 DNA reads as TGTGCCAGCAGCGTAGACGGGACATCTAAGGCAAACACCATATATTTT. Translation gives CASSVDGTSKANTIYF.

CDR3 DNA sequence: TGTGCCAGCAGCCAACAAAGGGACAGGGGGTACGAGCAGTACTTC. It yields the protein CASSQQRDRGYEQYF. The rearrangement joins TRBV4-2 to TRBJ2-7, with 11 bases matching TRBD1. The V gene end was trimmed by 2 bases and the J gene end by 4 bases; junction bases not matched to a gene: 4. The CDR3 sequence is 15 residues long. Germline lookup yields CDR1 LGHNA and CDR2 YNFKEQ.

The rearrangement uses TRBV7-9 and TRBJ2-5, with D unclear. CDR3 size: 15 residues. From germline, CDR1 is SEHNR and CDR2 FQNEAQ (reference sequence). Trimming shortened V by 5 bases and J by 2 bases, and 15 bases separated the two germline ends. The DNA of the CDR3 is TGTGCCAGCAGCGCAAGGCCGGCTAGTCAAGAGACCCAGTACTTC. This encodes CASSARPASQETQYF.